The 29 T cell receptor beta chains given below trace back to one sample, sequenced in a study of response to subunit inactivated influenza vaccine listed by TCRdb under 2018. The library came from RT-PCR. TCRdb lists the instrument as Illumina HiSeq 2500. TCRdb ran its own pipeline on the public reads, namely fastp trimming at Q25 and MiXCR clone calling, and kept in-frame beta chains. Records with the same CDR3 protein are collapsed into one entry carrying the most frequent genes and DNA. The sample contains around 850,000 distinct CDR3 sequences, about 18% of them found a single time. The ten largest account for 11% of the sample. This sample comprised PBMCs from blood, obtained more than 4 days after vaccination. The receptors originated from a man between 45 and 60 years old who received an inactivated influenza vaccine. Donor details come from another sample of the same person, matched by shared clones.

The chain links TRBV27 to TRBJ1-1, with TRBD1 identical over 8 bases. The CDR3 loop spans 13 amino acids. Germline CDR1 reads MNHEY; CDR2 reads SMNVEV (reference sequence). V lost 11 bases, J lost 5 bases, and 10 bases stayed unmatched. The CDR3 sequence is CACCRGRETEAFF. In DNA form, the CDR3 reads TGTGCCTGCTGCAGGGGGCGCGAGACTGAAGCTTTCTTT.

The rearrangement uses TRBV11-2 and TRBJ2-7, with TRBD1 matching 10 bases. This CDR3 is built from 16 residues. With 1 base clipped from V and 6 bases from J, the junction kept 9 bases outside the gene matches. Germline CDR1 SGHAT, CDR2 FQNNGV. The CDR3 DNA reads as TGTGCCAGCAGCTTAGCCTCCGGGACAGGGGTCTCCGAGCAGTACTTC. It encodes CASSLASGTGVSEQYF. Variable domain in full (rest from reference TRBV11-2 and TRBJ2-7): EAGVAQSPRYKIIEKRQSVAFWCNPISGHATLYWYQQILGQGPKLLIQFQNNGVVDDSQLPKDRFSAERLKGVDSTLKIQPAKLEDSAVYLCASSLASGTGVSEQYFGPGTRLTVT.

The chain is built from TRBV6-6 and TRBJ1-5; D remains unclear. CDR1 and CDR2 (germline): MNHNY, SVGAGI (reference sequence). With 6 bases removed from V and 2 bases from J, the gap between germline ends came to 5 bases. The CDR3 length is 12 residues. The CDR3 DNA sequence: TGTGCCAGCAGATCTGGCAATCAGCCCCAGCATTTT. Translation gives CASRSGNQPQHF.

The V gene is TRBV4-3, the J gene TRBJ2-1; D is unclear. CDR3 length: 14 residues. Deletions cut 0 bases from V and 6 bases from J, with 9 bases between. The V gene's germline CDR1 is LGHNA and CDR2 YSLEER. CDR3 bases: TGCGCCAGCAGCCAAGACCCTTTCGTCAATGAGCAGTTCTTC. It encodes CASSQDPFVNEQFF.

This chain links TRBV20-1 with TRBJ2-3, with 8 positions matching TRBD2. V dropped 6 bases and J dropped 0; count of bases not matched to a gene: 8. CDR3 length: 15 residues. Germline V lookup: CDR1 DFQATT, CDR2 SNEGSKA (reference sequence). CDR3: CSAPGERESTDTQYF. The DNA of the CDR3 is TGCAGTGCCCCCGGGGAGCGGGAGAGCACAGATACGCAGTATTTT.

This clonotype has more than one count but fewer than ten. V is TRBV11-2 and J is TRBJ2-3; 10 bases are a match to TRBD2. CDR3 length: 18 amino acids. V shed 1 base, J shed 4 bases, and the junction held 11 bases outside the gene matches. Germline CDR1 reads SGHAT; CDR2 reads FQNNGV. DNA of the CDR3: TGTGCCAGCAGCTTAGTGTTAGCGGGGGGTGGGTCGGCAGATACGCAGTATTTT. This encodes CASSLVLAGGGSADTQYF.

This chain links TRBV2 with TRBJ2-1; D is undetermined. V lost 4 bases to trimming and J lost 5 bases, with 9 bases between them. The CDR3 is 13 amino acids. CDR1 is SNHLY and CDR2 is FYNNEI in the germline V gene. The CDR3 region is CASSVYIDNEQFF. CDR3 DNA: TGTGCCAGCAGTGTGTACATTGACAATGAGCAGTTCTTC. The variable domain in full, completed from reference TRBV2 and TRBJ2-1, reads EPEVTQTPSHQVTQMGQEVILRCVPISNHLYFYWYRQILGQKVEFLVSFYNNEISEKSEIFDDQFSVERPDGSNFTLKIRSTKLEDSAMYFCASSVYIDNEQFFGPGTRLTVL.

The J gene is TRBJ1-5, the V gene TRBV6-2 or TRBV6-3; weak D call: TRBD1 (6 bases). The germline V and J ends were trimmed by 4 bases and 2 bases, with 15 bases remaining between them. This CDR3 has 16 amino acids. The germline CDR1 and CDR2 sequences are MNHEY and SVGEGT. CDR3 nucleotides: TGTGCCAGCAGTTTCACCCCGGGACATGGCAATCAGCCCCAGCATTTT. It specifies CASSFTPGHGNQPQHF.

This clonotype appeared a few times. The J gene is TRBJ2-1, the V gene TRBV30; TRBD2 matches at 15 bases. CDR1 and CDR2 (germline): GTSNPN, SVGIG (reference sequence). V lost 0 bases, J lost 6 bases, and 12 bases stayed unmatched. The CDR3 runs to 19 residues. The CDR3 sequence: CAWSVRTSGRGSPVNEQFF. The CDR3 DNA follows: TGTGCCTGGAGTGTACGGACTAGCGGGAGGGGCTCTCCGGTCAATGAGCAGTTCTTC.

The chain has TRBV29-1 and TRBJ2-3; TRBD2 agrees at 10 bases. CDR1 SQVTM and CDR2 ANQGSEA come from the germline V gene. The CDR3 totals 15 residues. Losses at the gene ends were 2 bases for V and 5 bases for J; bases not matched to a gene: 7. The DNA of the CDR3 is TGCAGCGTTGAAACGCTAGCGGGAGTGGAAGATACGCAGTATTTT. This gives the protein CSVETLAGVEDTQYF.

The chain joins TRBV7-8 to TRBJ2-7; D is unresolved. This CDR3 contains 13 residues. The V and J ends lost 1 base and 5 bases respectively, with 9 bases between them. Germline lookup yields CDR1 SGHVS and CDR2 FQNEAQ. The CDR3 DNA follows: TGTGCCAGCAGCTTAGATCGCTTGAACGAGCAGTACTTC. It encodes CASSLDRLNEQYF.

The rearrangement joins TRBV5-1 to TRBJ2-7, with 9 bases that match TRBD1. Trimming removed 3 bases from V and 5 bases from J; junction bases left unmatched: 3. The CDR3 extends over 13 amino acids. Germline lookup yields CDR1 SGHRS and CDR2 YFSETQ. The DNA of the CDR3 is TGCGCCAGCAGCTCTGGGACAGGGCACGAGCAGTACTTC. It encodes CASSSGTGHEQYF.

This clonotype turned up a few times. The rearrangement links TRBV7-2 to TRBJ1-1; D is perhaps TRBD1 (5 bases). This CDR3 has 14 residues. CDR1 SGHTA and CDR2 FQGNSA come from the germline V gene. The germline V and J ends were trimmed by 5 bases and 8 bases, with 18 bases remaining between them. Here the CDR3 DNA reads TGTGCCAGCAGCGATTACCAGGGAAAGGGAGAAGCTTTCTTT. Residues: CASSDYQGKGEAFF.

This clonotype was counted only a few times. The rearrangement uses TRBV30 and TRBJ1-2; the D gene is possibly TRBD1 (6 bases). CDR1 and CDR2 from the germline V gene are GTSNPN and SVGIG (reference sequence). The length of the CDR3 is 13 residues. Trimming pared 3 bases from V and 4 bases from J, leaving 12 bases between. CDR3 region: CAWRSTGTYGYTF. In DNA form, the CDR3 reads TGTGCCTGGAGATCAACAGGGACCTATGGCTACACCTTC.

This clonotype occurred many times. Here the CDR3 reads CASSSSAYEQYF. The CDR3 coding sequence is TGTGCCAGCAGTTCCTCAGCATACGAGCAGTACTTC. This rearrangement joins TRBV12-3 or TRBV12-4 to TRBJ2-7, with unresolved D. The CDR3 runs to 12 residues. Trimming took 4 bases from V and 4 from J, leaving 8 bases between them.

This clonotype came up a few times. In DNA, the CDR3 is TGTGCCTGGAGTTCAGGACTGGAGAAGTACTTC. Translation: CAWSSGLEKYF. The J gene is TRBJ2-5, the V gene TRBV30; a weak D match, TRBD2 (5 bases). With 2 bases removed from V and 12 bases from J, the gap between germline ends came to 13 bases. The CDR3 spans 11 residues. CDR1 and CDR2 from the germline V gene are GTSNPN and SVGIG (reference sequence).

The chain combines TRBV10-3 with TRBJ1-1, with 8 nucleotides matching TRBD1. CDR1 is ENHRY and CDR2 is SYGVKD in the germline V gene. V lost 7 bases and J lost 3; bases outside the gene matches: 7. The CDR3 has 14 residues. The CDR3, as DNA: TGTGCCATCACCAGGACAGGGCTGGACACTGAAGCTTTCTTT. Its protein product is CAITRTGLDTEAFF.

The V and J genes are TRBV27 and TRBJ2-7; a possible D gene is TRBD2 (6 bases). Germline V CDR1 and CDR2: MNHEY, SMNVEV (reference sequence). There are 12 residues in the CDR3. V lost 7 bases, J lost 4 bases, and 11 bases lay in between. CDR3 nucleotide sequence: TGTGCCAGCATTGGAGGGGAGTACGAGCAGTACTTC. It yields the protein CASIGGEYEQYF.

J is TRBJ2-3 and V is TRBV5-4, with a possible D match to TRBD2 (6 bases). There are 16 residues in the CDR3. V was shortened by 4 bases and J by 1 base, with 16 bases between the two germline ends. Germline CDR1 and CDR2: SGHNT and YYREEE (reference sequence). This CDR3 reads CASSPPSGAGTDTQYF. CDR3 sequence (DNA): TGTGCCAGCAGCCCCCCCTCGGGAGCCGGCACAGATACGCAGTATTTT.

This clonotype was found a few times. DNA of the CDR3: TGTGCCAGCAGTTACTCAGGCGGGAGCGGGGAGACCCAGTACTTC. This sequence encodes CASSYSGGSGETQYF. The chain carries TRBV6-5 and TRBJ2-5, with 7 bases that match TRBD2. The CDR3 has 15 amino acids. Unmatched junction bases numbered 6, after V lost 0 bases and J lost 5 bases. Germline V CDR1 and CDR2: MNHEY, SVGAGI.

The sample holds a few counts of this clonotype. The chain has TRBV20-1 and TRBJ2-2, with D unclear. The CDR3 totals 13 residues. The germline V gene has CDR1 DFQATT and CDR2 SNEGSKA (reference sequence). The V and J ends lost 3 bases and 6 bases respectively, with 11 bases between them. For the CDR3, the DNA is TGCAGTGCTAGCCCCGACCGGGCCGGGGAGCTGTTTTTT. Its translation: CSASPDRAGELFF.

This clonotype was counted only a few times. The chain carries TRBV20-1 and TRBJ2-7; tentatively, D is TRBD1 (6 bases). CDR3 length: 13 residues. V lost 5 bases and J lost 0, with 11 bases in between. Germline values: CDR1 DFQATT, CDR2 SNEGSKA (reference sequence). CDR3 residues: CSAPDRTSYEQYF. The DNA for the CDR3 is TGCAGTGCTCCAGACAGGACCTCCTACGAGCAGTACTTC.

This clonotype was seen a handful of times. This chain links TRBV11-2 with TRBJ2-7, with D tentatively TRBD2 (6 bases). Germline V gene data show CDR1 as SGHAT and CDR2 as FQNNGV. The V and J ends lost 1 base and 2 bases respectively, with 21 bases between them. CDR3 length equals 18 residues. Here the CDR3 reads CASSLVPSGTATPYEQYF. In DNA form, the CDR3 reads TGTGCCAGCAGCTTAGTTCCTTCAGGGACTGCCACCCCCTACGAGCAGTACTTC.

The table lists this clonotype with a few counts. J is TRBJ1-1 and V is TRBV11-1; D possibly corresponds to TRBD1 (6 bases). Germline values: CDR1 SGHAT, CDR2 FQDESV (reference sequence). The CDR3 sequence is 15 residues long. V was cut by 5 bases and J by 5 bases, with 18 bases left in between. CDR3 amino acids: CASSHPQGQGTEAFF. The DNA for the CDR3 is TGTGCCAGCAGCCATCCCCAGGGGCAGGGGACTGAAGCTTTCTTT.

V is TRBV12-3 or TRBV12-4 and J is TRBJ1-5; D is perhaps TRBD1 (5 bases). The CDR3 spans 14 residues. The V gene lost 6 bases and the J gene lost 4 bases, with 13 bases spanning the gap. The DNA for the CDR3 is TGTGCCAGCAGAAAAGGGACGGCTAATCAGCCCCAGCATTTT. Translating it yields CASRKGTANQPQHF.

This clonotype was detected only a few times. The CDR3 here is CATSRDRGGVYEQYF. The CDR3 DNA reads as TGTGCCACCAGCAGAGATCGGGGGGGCGTCTACGAGCAGTACTTC. This chain joins TRBV15 and TRBJ2-7; 8 nucleotides line up with TRBD2. V gave up 0 bases and J gave up 3 bases; unmatched junction bases: 4. Germline-derived CDR1 and CDR2 are LNHNV and YYDKDF (reference sequence). The CDR3 is made up of 15 amino acids.

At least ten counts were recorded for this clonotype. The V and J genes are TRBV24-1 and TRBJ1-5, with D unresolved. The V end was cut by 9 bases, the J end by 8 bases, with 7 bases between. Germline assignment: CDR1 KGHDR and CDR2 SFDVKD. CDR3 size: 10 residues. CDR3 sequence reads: CATGRKPQHF. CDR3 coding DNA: TGTGCCACCGGAAGAAAGCCCCAGCATTTT.

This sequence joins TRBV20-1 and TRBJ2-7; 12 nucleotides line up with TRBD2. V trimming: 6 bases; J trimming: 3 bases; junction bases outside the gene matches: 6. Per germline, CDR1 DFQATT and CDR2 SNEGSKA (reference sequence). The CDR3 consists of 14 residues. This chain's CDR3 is CSAFGLAGIYEQYF. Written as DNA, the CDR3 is TGCAGTGCGTTCGGACTAGCGGGAATCTACGAGCAGTACTTC.

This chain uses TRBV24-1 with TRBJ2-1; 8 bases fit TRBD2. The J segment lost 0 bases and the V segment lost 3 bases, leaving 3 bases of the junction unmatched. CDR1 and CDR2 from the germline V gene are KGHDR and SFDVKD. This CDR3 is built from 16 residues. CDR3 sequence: CATSDVAGGSYNEQFF. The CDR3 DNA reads TGTGCCACCAGTGATGTCGCGGGAGGCTCCTACAATGAGCAGTTCTTC.